These T cell receptor beta chains were read from a single sample in a study of vaccination effects on CD4 cells after COVID-19. Clones were sequenced by immunoSEQ multiplex PCR, and TCRdb holds only the in-frame ones, with some missing. The sample comprises approximately 54,000 clones, over 80% of which are singletons, and 2.4% rests with the top ten. These receptors have no identified antigens. The sample was CD4+ T cells from PBMCs cultured with HCoV-229E spike peptides, taken before COVID-19 vaccination. The receptors derive from a human donor who received a COVID-19 vaccine. The CDR3 runs from the conserved cysteine through the conserved F or W. A D gene is named only where the DNA matches it firmly. The size entry is marked missing in some rows and otherwise reads once, few, many or a size class.

v_call	d_call	cdr3_length	j_call	clone_size	cdr3_aa	cdr3_nt
TRBV19	.	15	TRBJ2-3	.	CASSDPQRTPDTQYF	TGTGCCAGTAGTGACCCTCAAAGGACGCCAGATACGCAGTATTTT
TRBV29-1	TRBD1	14	TRBJ1-1	few	CSVVLDRINTEAFF	TGCAGCGTTGTCTTGGACAGGATAAACACTGAAGCTTTCTTT
TRBV5-4	TRBD2	17	TRBJ2-1	.	CASSLIGGTTSYNEQFF	TGTGCCAGCAGCCTGATCGGGGGGACTACCTCCTACAATGAGCAGTTCTTC
TRBV27	TRBD1	15	TRBJ1-4	.	CASSLQGAGREKLFF	TGTGCCAGCAGTCTCCAGGGGGCGGGGAGGGAAAAACTGTTTTTT
TRBV5-1	.	14	TRBJ1-5	.	CASSSGVRNQPQHF	TGCGCCAGCAGCTCCGGCGTTAGGAATCAGCCCCAGCATTTT
TRBV7-2	.	16	TRBJ2-5	.	CASSLDPSSAKGTQYF	TGTGCCAGCAGCTTAGACCCGTCTAGCGCCAAGGGGACCCAGTACTTC
TRBV14	.	14	TRBJ1-1	once	CASSQVQKNTEAFF	TGTGCCAGCAGCCAAGTTCAGAAGAACACTGAAGCTTTCTTT
TRBV3-1/TRBV3-2	.	16	TRBJ2-2	.	CASSHPTGFGTGELFF	TGTGCCAGCAGCCATCCCACAGGGTTTGGCACCGGGGAGCTGTTTTTT
TRBV5-1	TRBD1	14	TRBJ2-3	.	CASSLDRGRDTQYF	TGCGCCAGCAGCCTGGACAGGGGGAGGGATACGCAGTATTTT
TRBV9	TRBD1	15	TRBJ1-2	.	CASSGQGNQDYGYTF	TGTGCCAGCAGCGGACAGGGGAATCAGGACTATGGCTACACCTTC
TRBV5-8	.	16	TRBJ2-1	.	CASPFVMLRRGNEQFF	TGTGCCAGCCCGTTTGTGATGTTGCGTAGAGGGAATGAGCAGTTCTTC
TRBV27	.	15	TRBJ2-1	.	CASSPDRILPHQQFF	TGTGCCAGCAGTCCGGACCGCATTCTCCCCCATCAGCAGTTCTTC
TRBV30	TRBD1	13	TRBJ2-5	.	CAWSGQVQETQYF	TGTGCCTGGAGCGGACAGGTACAAGAGACCCAGTACTTC
TRBV3-1/TRBV3-2	.	13	TRBJ1-6	.	CASSPTWASALHF	TGTGCCAGCAGCCCTACATGGGCTTCGGCCCTCCACTTT
TRBV27	.	13	TRBJ1-5	.	CASRAYSNQPQHF	TGTGCCAGCAGGGCATATAGCAATCAGCCCCAGCATTTT
TRBV19	.	13	TRBJ1-1	.	CASSIIENTEAFF	TGTGCCAGTAGTATTATAGAGAACACTGAAGCTTTCTTT
TRBV28	TRBD1	16	TRBJ1-2	once	CASSIPGTDSNYGYTF	TGTGCCAGCAGTATCCCCGGGACAGATTCTAACTATGGCTACACCTTC
TRBV9	TRBD1	14	TRBJ1-1	.	CASSSRTGGTEAFF	TGTGCCAGCAGCTCACGGACAGGGGGCACTGAAGCTTTCTTT
TRBV19	.	16	TRBJ1-2	.	CASRFMTDSPNYGYTF	TGTGCCAGTAGATTTATGACAGACAGTCCTAACTATGGCTACACCTTC
TRBV18	.	16	TRBJ2-2	.	CASSPRADVRTGELFF	TGTGCCAGCTCACCACGGGCCGACGTAAGGACCGGGGAGCTGTTTTTT
TRBV9	.	11	TRBJ1-1	.	CASSPHTEAFF	TGTGCCAGCAGCCCCCACACTGAAGCTTTCTTT
TRBV6-6	.	11	TRBJ2-3	.	CASKLTDTQYF	TGTGCCAGCAAACTCACAGATACGCAGTATTTT
TRBV24-1	.	17	TRBJ1-3	.	CATSALAPGAAGNTIYF	TGTGCCACCAGTGCCCTTGCTCCAGGGGCCGCTGGAAACACCATATATTTT
TRBV4-2	.	12	TRBJ1-1	.	CASSQETDRAFF	TGTGCCAGCAGCCAGGAGACTGATCGAGCTTTCTTT
TRBV7-8	.	16	TRBJ1-4	.	CASSLGLVREGEKLFF	TGTGCCAGCAGCTTAGGTCTGGTCAGGGAGGGGGAAAAACTGTTTTTT
TRBV12-3/TRBV12-4	.	13	TRBJ1-2	.	CASSLSGRPRVTF	TGTGCCAGCAGTTTATCGGGTAGGCCCCGAGTCACCTTC
TRBV2	.	17	TRBJ1-3	.	CASRDIISPLSGNTIYF	TGTGCCAGCCGGGACATAATCTCCCCACTCTCTGGAAACACCATATATTTT
TRBV7-2	.	13	TRBJ2-4	.	CASSIGGADIQYF	TGTGCCAGCAGCATAGGGGGTGCGGACATTCAGTACTTC
TRBV3-1/TRBV3-2	TRBD1	13	TRBJ1-2	.	CASSQGQNYGYTF	TGTGCCAGCAGCCAGGGACAGAACTATGGCTACACCTTC
TRBV5-6	TRBD2	15	TRBJ2-1	.	CASSFGGNSYNEQFF	TGTGCCAGCAGCTTCGGGGGGAACTCCTACAATGAGCAGTTCTTC
TRBV3-1/TRBV3-2	.	15	TRBJ2-5	.	CASSQAGAGEETQYF	TGTGCCAGCAGCCAAGCAGGGGCAGGGGAGGAGACCCAGTACTTC
TRBV7-9	TRBD1	14	TRBJ1-2	.	CASSSTGGAGGYTF	TGTGCCAGCAGCTCGACAGGGGGCGCGGGTGGCTACACCTTC